This TCR beta chain originates from a study of graft-versus-host responses after intestinal transplantation (dated by TCRdb to the early 2020s). Regarding the study in general: The transplants that recipients got were multivisceral, liver-intestinal, or isolated intestinal. Donor T cell macrochimerism was defined as a peak of at least 4% donor T cells among recipient peripheral blood mononuclear cells. After intestinal transplantation, graft-versus-host and host-versus-graft alloreactive T cell clones in the graft, circulation and bone marrow were tracked using bulk TCR-beta CDR3 sequencing. Anti-thymocyte globulin induction was given to all recipients, followed by maintenance tacrolimus and steroids for 2 to 3 years. Samples from a few later patients were sequenced in-house on an Illumina MiSeq with MiXCR processing rather than by the commercial service. To identify alloreactive clones, pre-transplant mixed lymphocyte reaction products were sequenced and then compared with unstimulated pre-transplant donor and recipient T cells. Of the approximately 24 intestinal transplant recipients enrolled in the cohort, one of whom was a retransplant, a few patients without pretransplant specimens were excluded.

Based on the germline V gene, the CDR1 and CDR2 sequences are KGHSY and FQNENV. Clipping removes 4 bases from V and 0 bases from J, with 6 as the unmatched junction base count. Including cysteine and phenylalanine, the CDR3 has 15 amino acids. This entry keeps only the CDR3 DNA: 45 bases, framed from base 1. This clone came up once. No base-level quality is on record; no much larger clone is a single base apart. Receptor amplification or capture employed the immunoSEQ multiplex PCR assay. For most patients, genomic DNA was isolated with the Qiagen DNeasy Blood and Tissue Kit and shipped frozen to Adaptive Biotechnologies for TCR sequencing. For most patients, high-throughput TCR-beta CDR3 sequencing of genomic DNA was performed by Adaptive Biotechnologies. On the study's bioinformatics: TCR sequencing data for some 17 patients were retrieved from Adaptive's ImmunoSEQ software; three other patients were processed with MiXCR and VDJtools. To correct CD4 versus CD8 sorting errors, any sequence found in both subsets at a frequency ratio below 5:1 was removed. Because the origin of CDR3 nucleotide sequences shared between donor and recipient could not be assigned, those sequences were removed. To be classed as alloreactive, a clone needed at least 2-fold expansion over unstimulated cells and a minimum CFSE-low frequency of 0.002% (template counts) or 0.001% (read counts). Clones were considered mappable if detected in sequenced pre-transplant spleen, lymph node, or MLR CFSE-low populations of the donor or recipient. Cumulative frequency of alloreactive clones was calculated as a percentage of all sequences weighted by copy number. The source is immuneACCESS, and TCRdb retained only in-frame sequences with V and J called. Part of the clones is not carried over; for the studies checked, unresolved V genes explain less than half of this, and the remainder is unexplained. The V and J calls and clone size were taken over from that table, and D and trimming were inferred from the DNA. The sample yields about 9,100 clones; around 26% were counted once. The ten largest clonotypes hold 5% to 7.5% of the sample.

The time point label on this specimen signifies: cells obtained before transplantation from donor or recipient. Mixed lymphocyte reactions plated approximately 200,000 CFSE-labeled pre-transplant responders with approximately 200,000 irradiated violet-dye-labeled stimulators and were cultured for six to seven days. After the mixed lymphocyte reaction, proliferating CD3+CD4+CFSE-low and CD3+CD8+CFSE-low responder cells were FACS-sorted on a BD Influx sorter. What the authors observed across the whole study: Early after transplant, peak levels of circulating GvH clones were associated with declines in HvG clones. The conclusions were limited by the relatively low number and heterogeneity of the intestinal transplant patients. In the allografts of patients with donor T cell macrochimerism, GvH to HvG T cell clonal ratios were high. GvH clones were detected in recipient bone marrow, and some of these GvH clones were observed earlier in ileal mucosa or blood, consistent with an intestinal mucosal origin.

The clonotype was recovered from a human patient who received an intestinal transplant. The sample here was alloreactive CD8+ T cells from a mixed lymphocyte reaction culture, taken before intestinal transplant. What the cell subset or site label conveys for this sample: CFSE-low proliferating T cells sorted from roughly 6-day pre-transplant mixed lymphocyte reaction (GvH or HvG direction). The chain joins TRBV16 to TRBJ2-7; a stretch of 7 junction bases matches TRBD1. The CDR3: CASSPWTGTSYEQYF. DNA sequence: TGTGCCAGCAGCCCCTGGACAGGAACCTCCTACGAGCAGTACTTC.